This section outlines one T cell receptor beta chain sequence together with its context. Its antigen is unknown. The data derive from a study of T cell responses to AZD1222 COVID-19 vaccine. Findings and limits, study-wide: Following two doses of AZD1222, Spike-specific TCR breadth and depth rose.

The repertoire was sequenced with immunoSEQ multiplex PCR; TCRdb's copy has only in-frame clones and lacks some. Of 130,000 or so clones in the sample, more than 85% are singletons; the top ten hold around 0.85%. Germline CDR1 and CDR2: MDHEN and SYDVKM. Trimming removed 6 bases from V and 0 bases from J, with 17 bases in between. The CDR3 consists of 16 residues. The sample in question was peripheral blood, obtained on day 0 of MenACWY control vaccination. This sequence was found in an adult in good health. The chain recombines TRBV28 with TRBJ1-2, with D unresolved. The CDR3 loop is CASSHFPGRTNYGYTF. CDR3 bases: TGTGCCAGCAGCCACTTTCCGGGCAGAACTAACTATGGCTACACCTTC.